The sequence of this T cell receptor beta chain was determined in a study of blood T cell repertoires in COVID-19. Per the germline V gene, CDR1 is MNHEY and CDR2 is SMNVEV (reference sequence). V was pared by 6 bases and J by 0 bases, with 15 bases between. CDR3 length: 16 residues. Original methodology: Amplification with reference gene primers provided the estimates of nucleated cell counts. Generated by immunoSEQ multiplex PCR, the TCRdb table keeps only in-frame clones and is missing some. Clone size and V and J calls were adopted from that table, with D and trimming inferred from the DNA. The sample lists approximately 200,000 clones, roughly 88% occurring once.

Sequenced: peripheral blood. The chain joins TRBV27 to TRBJ2-1; D is perhaps TRBD2 (6 bases). This receptor was identified in a human donor with active or convalescent COVID-19. The donor label of this sample is uncertain. The CDR3 reads CASSLLGLSSYNEQFF. The CDR3 region has the DNA TGTGCCAGCAGCTTGTTGGGACTTAGCTCCTACAATGAGCAGTTCTTC.